A selection of T cell receptor beta chains follows, all from one sample in a study of human T cells and chemical hapten exposure. TCRdb passed the 5' RACE reads through MiXCR, listing each CDR3 protein once. The table shows about 110,000 distinct CDR3 sequences, with approximately 19% occurring only once. The receptors derive from a human donor in good health. CDR3s include the opening cysteine and the closing phenylalanine or tryptophan. Fields, in order: V gene, J gene, D gene, clone size, CDR3 protein, CDR3 DNA. A D gene is named only where the DNA matches it firmly. The size field is filled for only some rows; it gives once, few, many or a size class.

>TRBV12-3/TRBV12-4|TRBJ1-1|TRBD1|-
CASTGQGLSNTEAFF
TGTGCCAGCACGGGACAGGGGCTATCGAACACTGAAGCTTTCTTT
>TRBV28|TRBJ2-3|-|few
CASKGLPDTQYF
TGTGCCAGCAAGGGGCTCCCAGATACGCAGTATTTT
>TRBV28|TRBJ2-3|-|few
CASSSSRTSTDTQYF
TGTGCCAGCAGTTCTAGCAGAACTAGCACAGATACGCAGTATTTT
>TRBV13|TRBJ2-2|TRBD1|-
CASSLGPMKRGRPGELFF
TGTGCCAGCAGCTTAGGCCCTATGAAAAGGGGGCGCCCCGGGGAGCTGTTTTTT
>TRBV3-1|TRBJ1-1|-|-
CASSQGTGHKNTEAFF
TGTGCCAGCAGCCAAGGTACGGGACACAAGAACACTGAAGCTTTCTTT
>TRBV7-9|TRBJ1-2|-|-
CASSLIDYTF
TGTGCCAGCAGCTTAATTGACTACACCTTC
>TRBV27|TRBJ2-2|TRBD1|-
CASSLQGAVTGELFF
TGTGCCAGCAGTTTACAGGGGGCGGTCACCGGGGAGCTGTTTTTT
>TRBV6-6|TRBJ1-6|-|-
CASSSGRNSPLHF
TGTGCCAGCAGTTCGGGACGGAATTCACCCCTCCACTTT
>TRBV20-1|TRBJ2-7|TRBD2|few
CSAPTISGLAGVYEQYF
TGCAGTGCCCCAACGATTAGCGGACTAGCGGGAGTTTACGAGCAGTACTTC
>TRBV3-1|TRBJ1-5|-|-
CASSQLNQPQHF
TGTGCCAGCAGCCAACTAAATCAGCCCCAGCATTTT
>TRBV7-3|TRBJ1-1|-|few
CASSPHRVSGAEAFF
TGTGCCAGCAGCCCACACCGGGTTTCGGGCGCTGAAGCTTTCTTT
>TRBV12-3/TRBV12-4|TRBJ2-1|TRBD1|few
CASRTPRDRAHNEQFF
TGTGCCAGCAGGACACCCCGGGACAGGGCTCACAATGAGCAGTTCTTC
>TRBV6-5|TRBJ2-7|-|-
CASSYSQGVRTYEQYF
TGTGCCAGCAGTTACTCCCAGGGCGTGCGGACTTACGAGCAGTACTTC
>TRBV7-9|TRBJ1-1|TRBD1|once
CASSPKTGESGNTEAFF
TGTGCCAGCAGCCCCAAGACAGGGGAATCCGGAAACACTGAAGCTTTCTTT
>TRBV5-1|TRBJ1-1|-|-
CASSLDVNTEAFF
TGCGCCAGCAGCTTGGATGTGAACACTGAAGCTTTCTTT
>TRBV6-6|TRBJ1-1|TRBD1|once
CASSLISTGDAFF
TGTGCCAGCAGCCTGATATCGACAGGGGACGCTTTCTTT
>TRBV3-1|TRBJ2-1|TRBD2|many
CASSQVGVAGPYNEQFF
TGTGCCAGCAGCCAAGTTGGGGTAGCGGGACCTTACAATGAGCAGTTCTTC
>TRBV6-5|TRBJ2-6|-|few
CASSLQGSGANVLTF
TGTGCCAGCAGTCTACAGGGCTCTGGGGCCAACGTCCTGACTTTC
>TRBV6-5|TRBJ2-1|-|few
CASSYELGQFF
TGTGCCAGCAGTTACGAGTTGGGGCAGTTCTTC
>TRBV6-1|TRBJ2-7|TRBD2|few
CASSKLAAYEQYF
TGTGCCAGCAGCAAGCTAGCGGCCTACGAGCAGTACTTC
>TRBV7-9|TRBJ2-7|-|-
CASSYTGMNYEQYF
TGTGCCAGCAGTTACACAGGGATGAACTACGAGCAGTACTTC
>TRBV6-1|TRBJ2-1|-|-
CASSEAGVIRNEQFF
TGTGCCAGCAGTGAAGCTGGGGTGATCCGCAATGAGCAGTTCTTC
>TRBV20-1|TRBJ2-5|TRBD1|-
CSATSGTGSETQYF
TGCAGTGCTACCTCCGGGACAGGCTCTGAGACCCAGTACTTC
>TRBV5-1|TRBJ1-1|-|many
CASSLYVNTEAFF
TGCGCCAGCAGCTTGTATGTGAACACTGAAGCTTTCTTT
>TRBV6-5|TRBJ2-5|-|-
CASSYLRGGETQYF
TGTGCCAGCAGTTACTTAAGGGGCGGGGAGACCCAGTACTTC
>TRBV20-1|TRBJ1-2|-|few
CSASLAYGGYTF
TGCAGTGCTAGCTTGGCGTACGGTGGCTACACCTTC
>TRBV20-1|TRBJ2-7|TRBD2|few
CSAREASGRAMNEQYF
TGCAGTGCTAGAGAGGCTAGCGGGAGGGCCATGAACGAGCAGTACTTC
>TRBV28|TRBJ1-1|TRBD1|-
CASRGPGGTEAFF
TGTGCCAGCAGAGGCCCAGGGGGCACTGAAGCTTTCTTT
>TRBV9|TRBJ1-2|-|-
CASSVGPSSYGYTF
TGTGCCAGCAGCGTAGGACCCAGCAGCTATGGCTACACCTTC
>TRBV7-9|TRBJ1-1|-|-
CASFSMGQGRPNTEAFF
TGTGCCAGCTTTTCCATGGGGCAGGGGAGGCCGAACACTGAAGCTTTCTTT
>TRBV7-9|TRBJ1-5|-|-
CASSLVYQPQHF
TGTGCCAGCAGCTTAGTTTACCAGCCCCAGCATTTT
>TRBV12-3/TRBV12-4|TRBJ2-2|TRBD1|few
CASSLGDRGLNTGELFF
TGTGCCAGCAGTTTGGGGGACAGGGGGTTGAACACCGGGGAGCTGTTTTTT
>TRBV6-5|TRBJ1-1|-|few
CASSYGGSTEAFF
TGTGCCAGCAGTTACGGGGGCTCAACTGAAGCTTTCTTT
>TRBV5-4|TRBJ2-3|-|few
CASSRGTASTDTQYF
TGTGCCAGCAGCCGGGGCACCGCTAGCACAGATACGCAGTATTTT
>TRBV5-1|TRBJ1-2|-|-
CASFTQDTNYGYTF
TGCGCCAGTTTTACCCAGGACACTAACTATGGCTACACCTTC
>TRBV7-3|TRBJ2-3|TRBD2|-
CASSLQGLAVYDTQYF
TGTGCCAGCAGCTTACAGGGACTAGCGGTTTACGATACGCAGTATTTT
>TRBV20-1|TRBJ2-1|-|-
CSARRPGIGYNEQFF
TGCAGTGCTAGAAGGCCCGGGATAGGTTACAATGAGCAGTTCTTC
>TRBV9|TRBJ2-7|-|many
CASSARVSSYEQYF
TGTGCCAGCAGCGCCCGGGTGAGCTCCTACGAGCAGTACTTC
>TRBV27|TRBJ2-3|-|few
CASSLGGPYSTDTQYF
TGTGCCAGCAGTTTAGGGGGGCCCTACAGCACAGATACGCAGTATTTT
>TRBV3-1|TRBJ2-4|TRBD2|-
CASSYHRLAGLAKNIQYF
TGTGCCAGCAGTTACCATAGACTAGCGGGTCTAGCCAAAAACATTCAGTACTTC
>TRBV6-1|TRBJ1-2|-|-
CASSEGADGYTF
TGTGCCAGCAGTGAGGGGGCTGATGGCTACACCTTC